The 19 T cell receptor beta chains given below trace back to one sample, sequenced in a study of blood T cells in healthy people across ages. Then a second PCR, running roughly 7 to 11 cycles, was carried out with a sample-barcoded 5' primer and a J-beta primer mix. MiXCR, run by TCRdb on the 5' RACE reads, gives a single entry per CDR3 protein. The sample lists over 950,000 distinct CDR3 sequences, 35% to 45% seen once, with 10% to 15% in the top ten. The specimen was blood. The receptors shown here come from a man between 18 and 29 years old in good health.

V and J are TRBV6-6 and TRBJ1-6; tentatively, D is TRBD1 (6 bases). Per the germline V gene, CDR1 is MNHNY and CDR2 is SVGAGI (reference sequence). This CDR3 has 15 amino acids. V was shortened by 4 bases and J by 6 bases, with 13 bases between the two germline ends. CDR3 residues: CASSSEGGSNSPLHF. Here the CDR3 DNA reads TGTGCCAGCAGTTCGGAGGGGGGTTCTAATTCACCCCTCCACTTT.

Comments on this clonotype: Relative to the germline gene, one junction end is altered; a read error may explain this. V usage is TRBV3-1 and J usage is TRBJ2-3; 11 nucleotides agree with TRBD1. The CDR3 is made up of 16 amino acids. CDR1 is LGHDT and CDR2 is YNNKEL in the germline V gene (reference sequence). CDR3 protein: CASSRGTGGTTDAQYF. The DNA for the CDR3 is TGTGCCAGCAGCCGAGGGACAGGGGGGACCACAGATGCGCAGTATTTT.

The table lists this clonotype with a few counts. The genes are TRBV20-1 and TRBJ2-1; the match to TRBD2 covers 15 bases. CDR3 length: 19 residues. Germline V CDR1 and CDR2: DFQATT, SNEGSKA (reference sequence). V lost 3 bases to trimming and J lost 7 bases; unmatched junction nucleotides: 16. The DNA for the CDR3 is TGCAGTGCTAGGTCCGGACTAGCGGGGGGGCTTATTTTTGAAAATGAGCAGTTCTTC. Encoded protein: CSARSGLAGGLIFENEQFF.

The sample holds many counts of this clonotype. CDR3 coding DNA: TGCAGCGTTGAAGATGGTGGGGACATCCGTGTGTATGGCTACACCTTC. Translated: CSVEDGGDIRVYGYTF. V is TRBV29-1 and J is TRBJ1-2; TRBD1 is a possible D gene (6 bases). CDR3 size: 16 residues. V was pared by 0 bases and J by 5 bases, with 19 bases between. Germline V gene data show CDR1 as SQVTM and CDR2 as ANQGSEA. Looking up the rest from reference TRBV29-1 and TRBJ1-2 gives the full variable domain: SAVISQKPSRDICQRGTSLTIQCQVDSQVTMMFWYRQQPGQSLTLIATANQGSEATYESGFVIDKFPISRPNLTFSTLTVSNMSPEDSSIYLCSVEDGGDIRVYGYTFGSGTRLTVV.

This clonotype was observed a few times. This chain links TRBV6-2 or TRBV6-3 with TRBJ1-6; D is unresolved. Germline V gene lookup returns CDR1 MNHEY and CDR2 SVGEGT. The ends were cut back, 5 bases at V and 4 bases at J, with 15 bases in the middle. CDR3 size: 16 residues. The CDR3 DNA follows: TGTGCCAGCAGTCACGGACGGGTTGCGTATAATTCACCCCTCCACTTT. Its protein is CASSHGRVAYNSPLHF.

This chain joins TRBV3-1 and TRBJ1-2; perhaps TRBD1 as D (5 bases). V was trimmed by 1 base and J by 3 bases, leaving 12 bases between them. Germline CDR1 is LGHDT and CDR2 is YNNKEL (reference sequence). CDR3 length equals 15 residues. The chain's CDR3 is CASSQVTRGYYGYTF. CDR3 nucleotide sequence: TGTGCCAGCAGCCAAGTCACTCGGGGGTACTATGGCTACACCTTC.

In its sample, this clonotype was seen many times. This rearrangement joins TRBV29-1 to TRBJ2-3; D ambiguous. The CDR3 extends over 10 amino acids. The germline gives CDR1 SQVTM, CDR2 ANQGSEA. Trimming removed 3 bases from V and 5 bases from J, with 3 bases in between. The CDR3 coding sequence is TGCAGCGTTGAGATAGATACGCAGTATTTT. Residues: CSVEIDTQYF.

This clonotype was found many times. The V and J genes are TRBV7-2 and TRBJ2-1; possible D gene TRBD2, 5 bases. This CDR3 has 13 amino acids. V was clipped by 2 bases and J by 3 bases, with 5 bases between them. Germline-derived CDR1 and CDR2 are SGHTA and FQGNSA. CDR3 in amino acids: CASSLTSYNEQFF. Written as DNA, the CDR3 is TGTGCCAGCAGCTTAACTAGCTACAATGAGCAGTTCTTC.

CDR3 sequence reads: CASSLDSYKNIQYF. The CDR3 DNA follows: TGCGCCAGCAGCTTGGACAGTTACAAAAACATTCAGTACTTC. This chain uses TRBV5-1 with TRBJ2-4; D uncertain. The V gene lost 0 bases and the J gene lost 3 bases, with 7 bases spanning the gap. The CDR3 has 14 residues. From germline, CDR1 is SGHRS and CDR2 YFSETQ.

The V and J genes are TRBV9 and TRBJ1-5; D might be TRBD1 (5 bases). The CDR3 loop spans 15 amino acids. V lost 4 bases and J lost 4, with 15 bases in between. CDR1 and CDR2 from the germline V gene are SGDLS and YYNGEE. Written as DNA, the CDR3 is TGTGCCAGCAGCAACCGGGACGGGTTGAATCAGCCCCAGCATTTT. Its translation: CASSNRDGLNQPQHF.

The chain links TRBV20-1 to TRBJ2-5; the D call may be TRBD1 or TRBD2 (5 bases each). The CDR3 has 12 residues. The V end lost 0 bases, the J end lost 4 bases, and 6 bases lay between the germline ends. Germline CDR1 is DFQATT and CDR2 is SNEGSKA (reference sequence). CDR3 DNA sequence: TGCAGTGCTAGAGATGGGGGAGAGACCCAGTACTTC. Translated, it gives CSARDGGETQYF.

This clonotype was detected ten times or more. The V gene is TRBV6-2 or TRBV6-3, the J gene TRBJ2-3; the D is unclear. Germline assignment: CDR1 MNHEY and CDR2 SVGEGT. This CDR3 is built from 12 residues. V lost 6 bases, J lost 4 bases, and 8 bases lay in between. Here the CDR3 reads CASSLMSDTQYF. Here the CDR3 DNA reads TGTGCCAGCAGCTTAATGTCAGATACGCAGTATTTT.

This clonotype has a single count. This CDR3 is CARSRLRDNNQPQHF. In DNA, the CDR3 is TGTGCCAGAAGCAGGTTGCGGGACAACAATCAGCCCCAGCATTTT. The rearrangement uses TRBV5-3 and TRBJ1-5; possible D gene TRBD1, 6 bases. TRBV5-3 is an open reading frame whose function is uncertain. V was pared by 4 bases and J by 3 bases, with 14 bases between. This CDR3 contains 15 residues.

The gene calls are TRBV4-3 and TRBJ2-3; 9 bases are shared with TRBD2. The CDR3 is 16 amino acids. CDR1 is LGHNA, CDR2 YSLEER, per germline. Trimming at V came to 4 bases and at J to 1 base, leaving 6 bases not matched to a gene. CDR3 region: CASSLRPSGGTDTQYF. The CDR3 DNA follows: TGCGCCAGCAGCCTACGTCCTAGCGGGGGCACAGATACGCAGTATTTT.

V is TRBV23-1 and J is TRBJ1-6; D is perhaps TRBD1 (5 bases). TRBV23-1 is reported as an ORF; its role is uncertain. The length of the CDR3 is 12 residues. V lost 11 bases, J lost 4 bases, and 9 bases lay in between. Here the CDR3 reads CAVGRYNSPLHF. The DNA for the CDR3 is TGCGCCGTGGGACGGTATAATTCACCCCTCCACTTT.

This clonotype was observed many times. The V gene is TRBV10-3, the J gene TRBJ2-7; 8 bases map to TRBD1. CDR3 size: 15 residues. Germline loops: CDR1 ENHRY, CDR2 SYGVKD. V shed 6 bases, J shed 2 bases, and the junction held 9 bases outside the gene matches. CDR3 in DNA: TGTGCCATCAGGGTAGGGACAGGCACTACCTACGAGCAGTACTTC. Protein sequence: CAIRVGTGTTYEQYF.

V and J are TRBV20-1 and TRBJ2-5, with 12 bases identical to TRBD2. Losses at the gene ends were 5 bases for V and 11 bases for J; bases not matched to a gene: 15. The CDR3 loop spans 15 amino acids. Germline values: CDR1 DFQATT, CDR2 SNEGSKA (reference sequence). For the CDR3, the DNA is TGCAGTGCTGCGATAACTAGCGGGGGGTACAATGAGCAGTACTTC. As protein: CSAAITSGGYNEQYF.

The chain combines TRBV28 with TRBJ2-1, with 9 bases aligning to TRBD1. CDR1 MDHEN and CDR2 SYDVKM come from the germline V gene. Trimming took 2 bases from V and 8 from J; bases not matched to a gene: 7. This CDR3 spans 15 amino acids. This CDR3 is CASSLGTGGGHEQFF. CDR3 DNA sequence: TGTGCCAGCAGTTTAGGAACAGGGGGCGGCCATGAGCAGTTCTTC.

CDR3 DNA: TGTGCCAGCAGTGGCGGGAGCTTACAAGAGACCCAGTACTTC. This encodes CASSGGSLQETQYF. The chain joins TRBV2 to TRBJ2-5; 7 bases line up with TRBD2. In germline, CDR1 is SNHLY, CDR2 FYNNEI. CDR3 size: 14 residues. The trim removed 4 bases at V and 2 bases at J, leaving 4 bases unmatched.